One sample yielded the 3 T cell receptor beta chains listed below, sequenced in a study of blood T cell repertoires in COVID-19 (dated by TCRdb to the early 2020s). Libraries came from the immunoSEQ multiplex PCR assay. The clones in this table, taken by TCRdb from immuneACCESS, are in-frame only. Not every clone is retained; where verified, under half of the shortfall comes from an unresolved V gene, and the cause of the rest is unknown. This sample holds 200,000 to 300,000 clones; 70% to 90% were observed only once. The ten largest make up roughly 4.9% of the sample. The sequenced material came from peripheral blood. The receptors come from a woman aged 60-75 years with COVID-19, enrolled during active disease.

CDR3 amino acids: CSASPSGPYYEQYF. The DNA for the CDR3 is TGCAGTGCTAGTCCTAGCGGTCCTTACTACGAGCAGTACTTC. The gene calls are TRBV20-1 and TRBJ2-7; 7 bases fit TRBD2. Germline V gene lookup returns CDR1 DFQATT and CDR2 SNEGSKA (reference sequence). The CDR3 consists of 14 residues. V lost 3 bases and J lost 3; bases outside the gene matches: 8.

The CDR3 DNA follows: TGCGCCAGCAGCTCCGGGATGGGTGATGCTAGTCGGTCCTACGAGCAGTACTTC. As protein: CASSSGMGDASRSYEQYF. V and J are TRBV5-1 and TRBJ2-7, with a weak D call TRBD2 (5 bases). V lost 3 bases, J lost 1 base, and 23 bases lay in between. Germline assignment: CDR1 SGHRS and CDR2 YFSETQ. This CDR3 is built from 18 residues.

The chain carries TRBV27 and TRBJ2-7, with 14 bases lining up with TRBD2. Germline trimming cut 0 bases from V and 3 bases from J; bases unmatched to any gene: 7. Looked up from germline, CDR1 is MNHEY and CDR2 is SMNVEV (reference sequence). CDR3 length: 18 amino acids. CDR3 amino acids: CASSLSGLAGVKYYEQYF. The CDR3 nucleotides read TGTGCCAGCAGTTTATCGGGACTAGCGGGAGTCAAGTACTACGAGCAGTACTTC.